The text below deals with one T cell receptor beta chain. Generated by immunoSEQ multiplex PCR, the TCRdb table keeps only in-frame clones and is missing some. This table holds around 260,000 clones, over 75% found once. This sample was included in a study of blood T cell repertoires in COVID-19. Whole-study context: T cells, B-cell-depleted T cells, or PBMCs provided the cDNA or gDNA that served as material.

There are 16 residues in the CDR3. V dropped 3 bases and J dropped 0 bases, with 14 bases sitting between them. Germline values: CDR1 MDHEN, CDR2 SYDVKM. The chain combines TRBV28 with TRBJ1-1; D possibly corresponds to TRBD1 (6 bases). Sequences were obtained from peripheral blood. The sequence was obtained from a human donor in a cohort sampled during active COVID-19. The CDR3 loop is CASSFNGQTVNTEAFF. As DNA, the CDR3 is TGTGCCAGCAGTTTTAATGGACAGACAGTGAACACTGAAGCTTTCTTT.